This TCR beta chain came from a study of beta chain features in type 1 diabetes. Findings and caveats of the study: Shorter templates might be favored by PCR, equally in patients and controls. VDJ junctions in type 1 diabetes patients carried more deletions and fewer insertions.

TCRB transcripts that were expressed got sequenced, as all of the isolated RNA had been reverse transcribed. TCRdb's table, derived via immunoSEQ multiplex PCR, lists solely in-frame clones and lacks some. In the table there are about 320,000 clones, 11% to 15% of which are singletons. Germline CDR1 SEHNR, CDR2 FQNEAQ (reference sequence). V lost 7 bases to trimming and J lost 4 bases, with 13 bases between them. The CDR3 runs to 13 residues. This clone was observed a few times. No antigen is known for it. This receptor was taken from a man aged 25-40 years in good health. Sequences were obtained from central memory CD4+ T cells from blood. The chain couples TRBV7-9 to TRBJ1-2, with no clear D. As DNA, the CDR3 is TGTGCCAGCATCCCGGCGGGGATCTATGGCTACACCTTC. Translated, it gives CASIPAGIYGYTF.